This T cell receptor (beta chain) appears in the sequencing data of a study of shared clonotypes between healthy human individuals. The repertoire was sequenced with immunoSEQ multiplex PCR; TCRdb's copy has only in-frame clones and lacks some. The top ten clones hold approximately 13% of a sample with 530,000 or so clones, about 80% of them seen once. With V trimmed by 4 bases and J by 7 bases, 8 bases remained unmatched. This CDR3 is 16 amino acids long. Germline V gene sequence: CDR1 SNHLY, CDR2 FYNNEI. V and J are TRBV2 and TRBJ2-1, with TRBD2 matching 12 bases. This TCR was recovered from a woman aged 40 to 50 in good health. Some clones in this sample may be carry-over from other donors' samples. The sample comprised PBMCs. CDR3 amino acids: CASSGRLAGAMNEQFF. In DNA, the CDR3 is TGTGCCAGCAGTGGACGACTAGCGGGAGCTATGAATGAGCAGTTCTTC. Based on the CDR3 plus reference TRBV2 and TRBJ2-1, the full variable domain is EPEVTQTPSHQVTQMGQEVILRCVPISNHLYFYWYRQILGQKVEFLVSFYNNEISEKSEIFDDQFSVERPDGSNFTLKIRSTKLEDSAMYFCASSGRLAGAMNEQFFGPGTRLTVL.